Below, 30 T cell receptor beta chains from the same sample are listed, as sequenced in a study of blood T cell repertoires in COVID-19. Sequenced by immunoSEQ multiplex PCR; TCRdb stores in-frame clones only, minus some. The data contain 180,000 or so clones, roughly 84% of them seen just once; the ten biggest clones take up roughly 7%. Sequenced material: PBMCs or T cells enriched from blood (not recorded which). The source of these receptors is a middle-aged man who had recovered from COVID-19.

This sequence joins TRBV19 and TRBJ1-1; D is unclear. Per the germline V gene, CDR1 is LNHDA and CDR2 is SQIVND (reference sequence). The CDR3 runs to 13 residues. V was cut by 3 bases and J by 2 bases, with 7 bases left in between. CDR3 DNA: TGTGCCAGTAGTATGGCATCTAACACTGAAGCTTTCTTT. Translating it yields CASSMASNTEAFF. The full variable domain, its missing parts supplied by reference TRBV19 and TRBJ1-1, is DGGITQSPKYLFRKEGQNVTLSCEQNLNHDAMYWYRQDPGQGLRLIYYSQIVNDFQKGDIAEGYSVSREKKESFPLTVTSAQKNPTAFYLCASSMASNTEAFFGQGTRLTVV.

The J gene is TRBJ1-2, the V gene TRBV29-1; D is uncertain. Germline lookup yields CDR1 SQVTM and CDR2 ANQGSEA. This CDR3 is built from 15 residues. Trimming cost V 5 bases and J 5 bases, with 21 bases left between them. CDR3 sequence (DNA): TGCAGCGTTATAAAGGGAGTGAGTGCCCGGTATGGCTACACCTTC. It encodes CSVIKGVSARYGYTF.

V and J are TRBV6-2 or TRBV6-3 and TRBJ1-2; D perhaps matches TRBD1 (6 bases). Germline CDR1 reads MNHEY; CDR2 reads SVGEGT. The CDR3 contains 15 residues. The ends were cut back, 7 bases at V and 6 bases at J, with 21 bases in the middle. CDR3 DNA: TGTGCCAGCACCCCCCCCCGATCGGGGGGCAATGGCTACACCTTC. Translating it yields CASTPPRSGGNGYTF.

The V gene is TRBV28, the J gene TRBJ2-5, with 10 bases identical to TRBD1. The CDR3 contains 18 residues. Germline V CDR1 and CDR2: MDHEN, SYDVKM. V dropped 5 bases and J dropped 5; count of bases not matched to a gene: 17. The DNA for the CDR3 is TGTGCCAGCAGTCTAGACTCCGGGGACAGGGGTGAGGGCGAGACCCAGTACTTC. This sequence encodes CASSLDSGDRGEGETQYF.

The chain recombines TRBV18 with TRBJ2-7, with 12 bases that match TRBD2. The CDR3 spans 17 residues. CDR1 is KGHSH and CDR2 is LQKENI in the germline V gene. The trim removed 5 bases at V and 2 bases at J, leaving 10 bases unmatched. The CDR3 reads CASSVGTSGLRAYEQYF. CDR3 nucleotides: TGTGCCAGCTCAGTGGGGACTAGCGGGCTAAGGGCCTACGAGCAGTACTTC.

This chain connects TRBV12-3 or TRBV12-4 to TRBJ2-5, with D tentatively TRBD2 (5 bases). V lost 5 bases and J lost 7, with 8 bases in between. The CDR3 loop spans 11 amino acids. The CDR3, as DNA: TGTGCCAGCAGTCCCAGCGGGACCCAGTACTTC. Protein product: CASSPSGTQYF.

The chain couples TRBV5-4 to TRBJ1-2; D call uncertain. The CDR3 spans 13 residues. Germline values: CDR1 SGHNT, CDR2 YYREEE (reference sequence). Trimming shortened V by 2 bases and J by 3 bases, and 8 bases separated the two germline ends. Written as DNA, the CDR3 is TGTGCCAGCAGCTTCCGAACAGACTATGGCTACACCTTC. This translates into CASSFRTDYGYTF.

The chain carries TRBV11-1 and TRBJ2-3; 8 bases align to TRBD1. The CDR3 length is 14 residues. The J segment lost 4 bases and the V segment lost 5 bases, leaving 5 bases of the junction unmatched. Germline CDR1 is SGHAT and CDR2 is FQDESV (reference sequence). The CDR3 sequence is CASSAHRGADTQYF. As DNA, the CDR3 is TGTGCCAGCAGCGCCCACAGGGGGGCAGATACGCAGTATTTT.

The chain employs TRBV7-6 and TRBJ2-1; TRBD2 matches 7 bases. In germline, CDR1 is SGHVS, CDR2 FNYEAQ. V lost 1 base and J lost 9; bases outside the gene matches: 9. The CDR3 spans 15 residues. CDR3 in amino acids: CASSLEVPGGIEQFF. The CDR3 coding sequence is TGTGCCAGCAGCTTAGAGGTCCCGGGGGGAATTGAGCAGTTCTTC. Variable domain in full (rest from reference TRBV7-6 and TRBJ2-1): GAGVSQSPRYKVTKRGQDVALRCDPISGHVSLYWYRQALGQGPEFLTYFNYEAQQDKSGLPNDRFSAERPEGSISTLTIQRTEQRDSAMYRCASSLEVPGGIEQFFGPGTRLTVL.

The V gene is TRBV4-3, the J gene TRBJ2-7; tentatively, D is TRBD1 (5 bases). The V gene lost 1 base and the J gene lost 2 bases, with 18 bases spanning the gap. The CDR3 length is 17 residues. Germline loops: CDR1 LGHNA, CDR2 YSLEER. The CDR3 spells CASSQVINSRAPYEQYF. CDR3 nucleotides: TGCGCCAGCAGCCAAGTTATTAATTCCAGGGCCCCCTACGAGCAGTACTTC.

The CDR3 bases are TGCGCCAGCAGCCAATCTTACCTAGAGTCCGGGGAGCTGTTTTTT. Amino acid sequence: CASSQSYLESGELFF. The chain is built from TRBV4-1 and TRBJ2-2; D is undetermined. The CDR3 covers 15 residues. V gave up 2 bases and J gave up 6 bases, with 13 bases separating them. Per germline, CDR1 MGHRA and CDR2 YSYEKL.

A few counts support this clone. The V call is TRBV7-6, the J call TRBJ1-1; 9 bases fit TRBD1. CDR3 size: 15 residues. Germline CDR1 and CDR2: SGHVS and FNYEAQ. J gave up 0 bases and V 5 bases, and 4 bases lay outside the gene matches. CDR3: CASSPRQGVNTEAFF. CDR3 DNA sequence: TGTGCCAGCAGCCCGCGACAGGGGGTGAACACTGAAGCTTTCTTT. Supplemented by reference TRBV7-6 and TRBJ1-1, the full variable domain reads GAGVSQSPRYKVTKRGQDVALRCDPISGHVSLYWYRQALGQGPEFLTYFNYEAQQDKSGLPNDRFSAERPEGSISTLTIQRTEQRDSAMYRCASSPRQGVNTEAFFGQGTRLTVV.

The CDR3 bases are TGTGCCAGCTCACCTTCCGAGTCGGACATTCAGTACTTC. Encoded protein: CASSPSESDIQYF. The V call is TRBV18, the J call TRBJ2-4; D unresolved. The V gene lost 3 bases and the J gene lost 8 bases, with 11 bases spanning the gap. The CDR3 consists of 13 residues. Germline V gene lookup returns CDR1 KGHSH and CDR2 LQKENI.

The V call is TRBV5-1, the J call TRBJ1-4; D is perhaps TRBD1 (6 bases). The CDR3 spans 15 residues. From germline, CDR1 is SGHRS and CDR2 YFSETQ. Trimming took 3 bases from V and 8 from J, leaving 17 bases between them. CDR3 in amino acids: CASSYVTGIGEKLFF. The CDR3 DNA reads TGCGCCAGCAGCTACGTGACAGGCATTGGGGAAAAACTGTTTTTT. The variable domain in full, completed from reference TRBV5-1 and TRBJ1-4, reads KAGVTQTPRYLIKTRGQQVTLSCSPISGHRSVSWYQQTPGQGLQFLFEYFSETQRNKGNFPGRFSGRQFSNSRSEMNVSTLELGDSALYLCASSYVTGIGEKLFFGSGTQLSVL.

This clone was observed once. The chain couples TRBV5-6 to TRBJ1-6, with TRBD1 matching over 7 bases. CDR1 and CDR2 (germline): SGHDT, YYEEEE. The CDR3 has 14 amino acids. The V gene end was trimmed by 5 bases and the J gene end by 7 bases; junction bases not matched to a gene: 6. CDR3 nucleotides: TGTGCCAGCAGAGAACAGGGGAGAAATTCACCCCTCCACTTT. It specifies CASREQGRNSPLHF.

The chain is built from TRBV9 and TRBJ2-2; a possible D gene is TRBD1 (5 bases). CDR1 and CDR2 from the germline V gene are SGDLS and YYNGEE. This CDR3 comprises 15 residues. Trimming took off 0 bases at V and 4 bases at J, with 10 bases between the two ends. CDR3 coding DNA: TGTGCCAGCAGCGTAGACCACAGGCTCACCGGGGAGCTGTTTTTT. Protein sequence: CASSVDHRLTGELFF.

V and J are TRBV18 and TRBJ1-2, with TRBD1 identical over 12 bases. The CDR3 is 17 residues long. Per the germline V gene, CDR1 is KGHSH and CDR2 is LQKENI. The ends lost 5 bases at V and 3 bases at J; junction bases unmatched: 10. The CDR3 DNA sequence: TGTGCCAGCTCAATTCAGGCAGGGACAGGGGGCGACTATGGCTACACCTTC. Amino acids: CASSIQAGTGGDYGYTF.

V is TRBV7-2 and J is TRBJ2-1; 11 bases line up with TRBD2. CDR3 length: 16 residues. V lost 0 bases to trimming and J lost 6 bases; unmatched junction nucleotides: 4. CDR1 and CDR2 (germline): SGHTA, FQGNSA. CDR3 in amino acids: CASSLAPTSGSNEQFF. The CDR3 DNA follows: TGTGCCAGCAGCTTAGCCCCTACTAGCGGGAGCAATGAGCAGTTCTTC.

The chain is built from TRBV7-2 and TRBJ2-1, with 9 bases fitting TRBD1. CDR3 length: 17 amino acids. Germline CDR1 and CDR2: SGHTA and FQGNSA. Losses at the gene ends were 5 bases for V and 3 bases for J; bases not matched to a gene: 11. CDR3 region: CASSVHPGQGIYNEQFF. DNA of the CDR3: TGTGCCAGCAGCGTACACCCGGGACAGGGTATCTACAATGAGCAGTTCTTC.

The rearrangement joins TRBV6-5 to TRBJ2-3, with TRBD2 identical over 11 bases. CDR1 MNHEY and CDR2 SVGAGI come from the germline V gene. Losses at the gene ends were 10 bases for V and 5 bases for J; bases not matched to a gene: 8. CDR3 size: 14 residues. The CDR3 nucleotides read TGTGCCAACGCACTAGCGGGGGTAGGAGATACGCAGTATTTT. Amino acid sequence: CANALAGVGDTQYF.

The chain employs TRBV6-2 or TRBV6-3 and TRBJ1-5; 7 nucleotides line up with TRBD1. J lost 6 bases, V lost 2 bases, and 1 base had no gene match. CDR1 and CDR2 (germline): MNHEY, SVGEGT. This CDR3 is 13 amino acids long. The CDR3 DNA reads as TGTGCCAGCAGTTACGGGACAGCTCAGCCCCAGCATTTT. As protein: CASSYGTAQPQHF.

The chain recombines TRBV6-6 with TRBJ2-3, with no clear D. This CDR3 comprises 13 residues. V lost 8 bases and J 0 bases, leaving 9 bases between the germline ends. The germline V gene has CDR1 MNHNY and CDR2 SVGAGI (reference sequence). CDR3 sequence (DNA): TGTGCCAGCTTTACAATCAGCACAGATACGCAGTATTTT. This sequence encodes CASFTISTDTQYF.

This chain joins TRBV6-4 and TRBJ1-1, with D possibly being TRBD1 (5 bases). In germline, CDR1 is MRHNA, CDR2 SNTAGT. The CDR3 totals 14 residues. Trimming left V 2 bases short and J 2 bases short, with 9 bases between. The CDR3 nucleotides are TGTGCCAGCAGTGACGGCCAGGGCAACACTGAAGCTTTCTTT. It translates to CASSDGQGNTEAFF.

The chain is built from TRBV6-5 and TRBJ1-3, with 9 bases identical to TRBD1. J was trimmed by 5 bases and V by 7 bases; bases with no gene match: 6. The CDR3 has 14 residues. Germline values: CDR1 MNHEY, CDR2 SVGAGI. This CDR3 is CASNNGQGRNTIYF. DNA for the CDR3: TGTGCCAGCAACAACGGACAGGGGCGAAACACCATATATTTT.

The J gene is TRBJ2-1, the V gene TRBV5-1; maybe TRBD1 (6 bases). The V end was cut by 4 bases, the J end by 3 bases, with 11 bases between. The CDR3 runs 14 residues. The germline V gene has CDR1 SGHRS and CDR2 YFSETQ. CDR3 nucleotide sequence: TGCGCCAGCAGCCTGGGACATAACTACAATGAGCAGTTCTTC. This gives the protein CASSLGHNYNEQFF.

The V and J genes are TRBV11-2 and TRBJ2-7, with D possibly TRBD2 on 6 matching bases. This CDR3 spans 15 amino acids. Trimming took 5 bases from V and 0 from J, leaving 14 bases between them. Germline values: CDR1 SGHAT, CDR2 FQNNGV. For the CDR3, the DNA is TGTGCCAGCAGCCTTAGCGGTTCTAGCTCCTACGAGCAGTACTTC. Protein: CASSLSGSSSYEQYF.

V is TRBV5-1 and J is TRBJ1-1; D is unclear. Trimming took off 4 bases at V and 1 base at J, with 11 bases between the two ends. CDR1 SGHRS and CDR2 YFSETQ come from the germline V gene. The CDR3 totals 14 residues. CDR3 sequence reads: CASSATHQNTEAFF. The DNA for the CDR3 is TGCGCCAGCAGCGCGACACACCAGAACACTGAAGCTTTCTTT.

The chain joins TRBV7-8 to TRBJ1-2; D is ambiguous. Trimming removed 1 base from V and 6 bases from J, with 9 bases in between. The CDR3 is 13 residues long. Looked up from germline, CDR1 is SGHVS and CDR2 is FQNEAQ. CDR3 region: CASSLGLSDGYTF. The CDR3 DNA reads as TGTGCCAGCAGCTTAGGTTTGAGTGATGGCTACACCTTC.

CDR3 coding DNA: TGTGCCAGTAGTTCCACAGGGCAGACAGATACGCAGTATTTT. It is translated as CASSSTGQTDTQYF. The J gene is TRBJ2-3, the V gene TRBV19, with TRBD1 as a possible D gene (6 bases). With 5 bases removed from V and 3 bases from J, the gap between germline ends came to 12 bases. The CDR3 loop spans 14 amino acids. Germline V gives CDR1 LNHDA, CDR2 SQIVND (reference sequence).

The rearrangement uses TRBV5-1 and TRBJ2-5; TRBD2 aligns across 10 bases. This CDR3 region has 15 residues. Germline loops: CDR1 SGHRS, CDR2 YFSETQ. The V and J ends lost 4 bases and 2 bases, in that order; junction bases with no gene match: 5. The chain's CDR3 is CASSGSGGAQETQYF. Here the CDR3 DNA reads TGCGCCAGCAGCGGGAGCGGGGGGGCACAAGAGACCCAGTACTTC.